This T cell receptor (beta chain) comes out of a study of blood T cell repertoires in COVID-19 (dated by TCRdb to 2018 to 2021). At the level of the whole study: Collaborator samples came from the United States, Italy and Spain and covered acute and convalescent phases of COVID-19. The material from the prospective study consisted of cDNA or gDNA derived from T cells, B-cell-depleted T cells, or PBMCs. The dataset comprised deeply sampled blood TCRbeta repertoires from subjects exposed to, actively infected with, or recovered from COVID-19. The repertoires were made available in a free public database intended to serve as a resource for research on the immune response to SARS-CoV-2. Samples came from the ongoing ImmuneRACE study (first 160 participants) plus 1,254 subjects from 6 global collaborators. Sample metadata almost always included a de-identified subject ID, COVID-19 status, age in years and sex. Where available, HLA class I and class II types were obtained from metadata supplied by the sample provider rather than from assay-based typing.

Trimming removed 4 bases from V and 4 bases from J; the gene matches leave 7 bases unexplained. CDR1 is given as ENHRY and CDR2 as SYGVKD, both from the germline V gene. The CDR3, cysteine through phenylalanine, is 15 amino acids long. The entry retains the CDR3 DNA only, 45 bases that are in frame from base 1. The full study reports these points: The amount of clinical and demographic metadata varied by source and participant and was provided uncurated.

This clone has more than one count but fewer than ten. It lacks a known antigen. No base quality information exists; no much larger clone differs at one position. TCRbeta CDR3 regions were amplified from genomic DNA using the immunoSEQ Assay, a bias-controlled multiplex PCR. The study's processing was this. Within the assay, amplification of reference gene primers was used to estimate how many nucleated cells each sample contained. To quantify the absolute abundance of each unique TCRbeta CDR3 rearrangement, sequence reads were collapsed and filtered. For each sample, productive Simpson clonality was calculated by taking the square root of Simpson's diversity index across productive rearrangements. TCRdb limited this immuneACCESS table to in-frame rearrangements with V and J called. A share of clones is missing; checked studies link under half to unresolved V genes, and the rest is unexplained. That table is the source of V, J and clone size, and D and trimming were worked out from the DNA. This sample is represented by 53,000 or so clones; approximately 80% of them were singletons. About two fifths of the sample rests with the top ten.

Collaborating institutions collected whole blood in K2EDTA tubes following their own protocols. For TCRbeta analysis, collaborators shipped samples as frozen whole blood, isolated PBMCs, or DNA extracted from either of those sample types. The receptor's source is a man between 65 and 85 years old with active or convalescent COVID-19. The sample comprised peripheral blood. Recombination joined TRBV10-3 with TRBJ1-1; 9 bases in between match TRBD1. For the CDR3, the sequence is CAISGDREGSTEAFF. The DNA sequence is given as TGTGCCATCAGTGGGGACAGGGAGGGGAGCACTGAAGCTTTCTTT.